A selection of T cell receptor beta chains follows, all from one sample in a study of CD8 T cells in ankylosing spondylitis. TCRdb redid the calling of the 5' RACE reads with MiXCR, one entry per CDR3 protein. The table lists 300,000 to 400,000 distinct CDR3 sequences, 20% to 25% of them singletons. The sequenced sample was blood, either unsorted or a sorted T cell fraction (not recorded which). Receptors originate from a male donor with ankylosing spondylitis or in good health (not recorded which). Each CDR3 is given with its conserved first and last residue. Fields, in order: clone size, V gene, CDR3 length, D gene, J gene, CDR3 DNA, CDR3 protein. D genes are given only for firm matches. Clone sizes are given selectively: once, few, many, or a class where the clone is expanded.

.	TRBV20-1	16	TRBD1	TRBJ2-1	TGCAGTGCTAGAGATCTCTGGACAGGGGACGACAATGAGCAGTTCTTC	CSARDLWTGDDNEQFF
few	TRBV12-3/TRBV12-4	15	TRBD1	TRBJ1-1	TGTGCCAGCAGTTTTCCCCGGACAGGAAACACTGAAGCTTTCTTT	CASSFPRTGNTEAFF
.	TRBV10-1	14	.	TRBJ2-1	TGCGCCAGCAGTGAATGGGTAGGGGACAATGAGCAGTTCTTC	CASSEWVGDNEQFF
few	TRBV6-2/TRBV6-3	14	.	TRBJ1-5	TGTGCCAGCAGTCCCGGGCACCCTCGCCAGCCCCAGCATTTT	CASSPGHPRQPQHF
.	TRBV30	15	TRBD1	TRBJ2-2	TGTGCCTGGACCGTAGGACAGGGTCCCACCGGGGAGCTGTTTTTT	CAWTVGQGPTGELFF
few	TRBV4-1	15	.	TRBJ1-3	TGCGCCAGCAGCCAAGATCGGACGACTGGAAACACCATATATTTT	CASSQDRTTGNTIYF
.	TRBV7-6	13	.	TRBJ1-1	TGTGCCAGCACCCAAGGGGTTTCGGGTGAAGCTTTCTTT	CASTQGVSGEAFF
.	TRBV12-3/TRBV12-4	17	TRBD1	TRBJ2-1	TGTGCCAGCAGTCTCTCCCCAGGGGACAGGGAGAGGGATGAGCAGTTCTTC	CASSLSPGDRERDEQFF
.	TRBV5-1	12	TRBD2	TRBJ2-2	TGCGCCAGCAGCTGGGACTACGGGGAGCTGTTTTTT	CASSWDYGELFF
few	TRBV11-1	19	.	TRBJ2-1	TGTGCCAGCAGCCCCCGGTTGGGGGCGGCATCCCCAGTCTACAATGAGCAGTTCTTC	CASSPRLGAASPVYNEQFF
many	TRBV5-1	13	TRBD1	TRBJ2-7	TGCGCCAGCAGAGGGACAGATAAGTACGAGCAGTACTTC	CASRGTDKYEQYF
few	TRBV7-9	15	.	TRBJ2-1	TGTGCCAGCAGCCCCTCCCCGAAACCAGACAATGAGCAGTTCTTC	CASSPSPKPDNEQFF
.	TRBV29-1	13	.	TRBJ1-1	TGCAGCGTGAAGCAAGGGGTGAACACTGAAGCTTTCTTT	CSVKQGVNTEAFF
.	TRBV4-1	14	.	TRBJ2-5	TGCGCCAGCAGCCAAGGCAGGTTGGAAGAGACCCAGTACTTC	CASSQGRLEETQYF
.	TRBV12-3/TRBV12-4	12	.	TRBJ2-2	TGTGCCAGCAGTGCCCCCCCCGGGGGGCTGTTTTTT	CASSAPPGGLFF
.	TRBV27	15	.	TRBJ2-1	TGTGCCAGCAGTTCCGAAAGCAAGCCCTACAATGAGCAGTTCTTC	CASSSESKPYNEQFF
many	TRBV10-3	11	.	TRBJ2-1	TGTGCCATCAGTGACACAGCAGGCCAGTTCTTC	CAISDTAGQFF